This T cell receptor beta chain was documented in a study of molecular identifiers for immune sequencing clone quantification. The bulk TCR libraries were made with methods described before and with listed TCR primers. From the PCR reads, TCRdb called clonotypes with MiXCR, one entry per CDR3 protein. The profile shows over 600,000 distinct CDR3 sequences, nearly 20% of them singletons. Every naive CD8 library was made from between about 20,000 and 1,100,000 sorted cells with 10%, 30% or 50% RNA. Researchers sorted naive CD8 T cells as cells that were CD8+CD4-CCR7+CD45RA+. Ten or more counts support this clonotype. Antigen specificity is unknown. Study results and caveats: Identical TCR molecules sharing a barcode could underestimate highly expanded clone sizes.

CDR1 MDHEN and CDR2 SYDVKM come from the germline V gene. Trimming stripped 2 bases from V and 6 bases from J, with 5 bases between. The CDR3 contains 11 residues. The chain links TRBV28 to TRBJ2-7; D is uncertain. The source is a human donor in good health. Some libraries in this study had Jurkat cell RNA spiked in. Specimen: naive CD8+ T cells from blood, with Jurkat cell RNA spiked in. Described subset: FACS-sorted CD8+CD4-CCR7+CD45RA+ naive T cells. CDR3 region: CASSLQREQYF. CDR3 DNA: TGTGCCAGCAGTTTACAGCGCGAGCAGTACTTC.